The rows below give T cell receptor beta chains drawn from one sample of a study of T cell responses to AZD1222 COVID-19 vaccine. Sequenced by immunoSEQ multiplex PCR; TCRdb stores in-frame clones only, minus some. The sample records 150,000 to 200,000 clones, around 94% being singletons. The input for sequencing was peripheral blood, taken 28 days after the second dose of the MenACWY control vaccine. The source of these receptors is an adult who received the MenACWY meningococcal vaccine as a control. Each CDR3 is given with its conserved first and last residue. D genes are given only for firm matches. Size is omitted from some rows. Given values are once, few, many or a class for expanded clones.

>NA|TRBD1|TRBV7-2|TRBJ1-3|16
TGTGCCAGCAGCCCACGACAGGGGGCGCGGGGAAACACCATATATTTT
CASSPRQGARGNTIYF
>once|TRBD1|TRBV19|TRBJ2-2|15
TGTGCCAGTAGCCTAGGGACAGGGAGCACCGGGGAGCTGTTTTTT
CASSLGTGSTGELFF
>NA|NA|TRBV3-1/TRBV3-2|TRBJ2-2|14
TGTGCCAGCAGAGCATACAGCGTTACCGGGGAGCTGTTTTTT
CASRAYSVTGELFF
>once|NA|TRBV5-4|TRBJ1-3|13
TGTGCCAGCGGTACAGAGACTGGAAACACCATATATTTT
CASGTETGNTIYF
>NA|NA|TRBV24-1|TRBJ1-2|15
TGTGCCACCAGTGACGGACGGCAAGCTAACTATGGCTACACCTTC
CATSDGRQANYGYTF
>NA|TRBD1|TRBV20-1|TRBJ1-1|15
TGCAGTGCTAGTTATCCGGGACAGGGTGCTTCTGAAGCTTTCTTT
CSASYPGQGASEAFF
>NA|TRBD1|TRBV11-1|TRBJ2-3|15
TGTGCCAGCAGCTTAGGACAGGGGAACCGAAATACGCAGTATTTT
CASSLGQGNRNTQYF
>NA|NA|TRBV4-1|TRBJ2-1|18
TGCGCCAGCAGCCAAGATAGCACTACACCAATCTCCTACAATGAGCAGTTCTTC
CASSQDSTTPISYNEQFF
>NA|NA|TRBV10-3|TRBJ2-3|13
TGTGCCACTTCGGGGAGAGACACAGATACGCAGTATTTT
CATSGRDTDTQYF
>NA|NA|TRBV14|TRBJ1-3|15
TGTGCCAGCAGCCAAGACCGGCAGTTGAGAAACACCATATATTTT
CASSQDRQLRNTIYF
>NA|NA|TRBV6-5|TRBJ2-1|14
TGTGCCAGCTCCTCATGGGGCCCCAACAATGAGCAGTTCTTC
CASSSWGPNNEQFF
>NA|TRBD1|TRBV6-5|TRBJ1-3|14
TGTGCCAGCAGTTACCGGGACAGGGGGTACACCATATATTTT
CASSYRDRGYTIYF
>NA|NA|TRBV7-9|TRBJ1-2|18
TGTGCCAGCAGCTTAAGCCCCCCGGGGGTGCGGGCCGACTATGGCTACACCTTC
CASSLSPPGVRADYGYTF
>NA|TRBD1|TRBV19|TRBJ2-7|14
TGTGCCAGCAAAGTCCCGGGACAGGGGAACGAGCAGTACTTC
CASKVPGQGNEQYF
>NA|TRBD1|TRBV7-9|TRBJ1-2|14
TGTGCCAGCAGCGAAATCGACAGGGCCTATGGCTACACCTTC
CASSEIDRAYGYTF
>NA|NA|TRBV5-1|TRBJ2-1|15
TGCGCCAGCAGCTTCGACGGCGGCTCCTACAATGAGCAGTTCTTC
CASSFDGGSYNEQFF
>NA|TRBD2|TRBV9|TRBJ2-7|13
TGTGCCAGCAGCTTACTAGCGGGAAACGAGCAGTACTTC
CASSLLAGNEQYF
>NA|NA|TRBV19|TRBJ1-4|14
TGTGCCAGAGCCCCTGGGGGGGCTAATGAAAAACTGTTTTTT
CARAPGGANEKLFF
>NA|NA|TRBV9|TRBJ2-3|14
TGTGCCAGTACCCCGACTGTTAGCACAGATACGCAGTATTTT
CASTPTVSTDTQYF
>NA|NA|TRBV7-9|TRBJ1-4|17
TGTGCCAGCAGCCAAGGCCTTTCCCCCGCAGCTAATGAAAAACTGTTTTTT
CASSQGLSPAANEKLFF
>NA|NA|TRBV6-6|TRBJ1-2|13
TGTGCCAGCAGTTACGATAGGTCCTATGGCTACACCTTC
CASSYDRSYGYTF
>NA|NA|TRBV6-5|TRBJ1-1|14
TGTGCCAGCTTCTACGGACAGTTGAACACTGAAGCTTTCTTT
CASFYGQLNTEAFF
>NA|NA|TRBV5-6|TRBJ2-5|13
TGTGCCAGCAGCCCCAGGGTAAGGGAGACCCAGTACTTC
CASSPRVRETQYF
>NA|NA|TRBV15|TRBJ1-5|15
TGTGCCACCAGCCCCCGAGAAGGTGCCGGTCAGCCCCAGCATTTT
CATSPREGAGQPQHF
>NA|NA|TRBV10-3|TRBJ1-1|15
TGTGCCATCAGTGAATTGGGGCAGGGTAACACTGAAGCTTTCTTT
CAISELGQGNTEAFF
>NA|NA|TRBV7-2|TRBJ1-6|14
TGTGCCAGCAGCCGGGACGGTTATAATTCACCCCTCCACTTT
CASSRDGYNSPLHF
>once|TRBD1|TRBV5-1|TRBJ2-7|14
TGCGCCAGCAGCTCCGGGACAGGTCTTTACGAGCAGTACTTC
CASSSGTGLYEQYF
>once|NA|TRBV5-4|TRBJ2-1|11
TGTGCCAGCGGGACTGGCAATGAGCAGTTCTTC
CASGTGNEQFF
>NA|TRBD2|TRBV11-2|TRBJ2-7|15
TGTGCCAGCAGCTTAGTACTAGCGGCAACCTACGAGCAGTACTTC
CASSLVLAATYEQYF
>NA|TRBD1|TRBV27|TRBJ2-2|17
TGTGCCAGCAGTTTTGACAGGGGATACGCGAACACCGGGGAGCTGTTTTTT
CASSFDRGYANTGELFF
>NA|TRBD2|TRBV6-4|TRBJ2-3|14
TGTGCCAGCAGTGATAGCGGGAACACAGATACGCAGTATTTT
CASSDSGNTDTQYF
>NA|NA|TRBV5-1|TRBJ1-2|16
TGCGCCAGCAGACTACCTGGCCAGAACACTAACTATGGCTACACCTTC
CASRLPGQNTNYGYTF
>few|TRBD1|TRBV9|TRBJ1-1|15
TGTGCCAGCAGCGCTCCGGACAGGGGGAACACTGAAGCTTTCTTT
CASSAPDRGNTEAFF
>NA|NA|TRBV7-9|TRBJ2-7|13
TGTGCCAGCAGCTTCTACAGGGATTACGAGCAGTACTTC
CASSFYRDYEQYF
>NA|TRBD1|TRBV28|TRBJ1-4|16
TGTGCCAGCAGTAGCGCCGGGACAGGGGAGAGGGAAAAACTGTTTTTT
CASSSAGTGEREKLFF
>NA|NA|TRBV6-2/TRBV6-3|TRBJ2-3|12
TGTGCCAGCAGCCGACTTAGCGCCCCACAGTATTTT
CASSRLSAPQYF
>once|NA|TRBV7-9|TRBJ1-6|14
TGTGCCAGCAGCTTGGGGGGGCTGTGGTCACCCCTCCACTTT
CASSLGGLWSPLHF
>NA|TRBD2|TRBV7-3|TRBJ2-1|15
TGTGCCAGCAGCAAACTAGCGGGAGCTTTCAATGAGCAGTTCTTC
CASSKLAGAFNEQFF
>NA|NA|TRBV6-5|TRBJ2-3|15
TGTGCCAGCAGTTGGCGGCAGGAAGGAGCAGATACGCAGTATTTT
CASSWRQEGADTQYF
>NA|NA|TRBV15|TRBJ1-2|12
TGTGCCACCAGCCGTGGGGGTTATGGCTACACCTTC
CATSRGGYGYTF
>NA|NA|TRBV6-5|TRBJ2-1|16
TGTGCCAGCAGTTACGCTTGGGACTTCTCCTACAATGAGCAGTTCTTC
CASSYAWDFSYNEQFF
>NA|NA|TRBV4-2|TRBJ1-3|15
TGTGCCAGCAGCCAGGGGATTAGCTCTGGAAACACCATATATTTT
CASSQGISSGNTIYF
>NA|NA|TRBV28|TRBJ2-7|11
TGTGCCAGCAGTTCCGTGGGGGAGCAGTACTTC
CASSSVGEQYF
>once|NA|TRBV18|TRBJ2-6|19
TGTGCCAGCTCACCAGGGATCCCCAACCCCCTCTCTGGGGCCAACGTCCTGACTTTC
CASSPGIPNPLSGANVLTF
>NA|TRBD2|TRBV10-3|TRBJ2-2|15
TGTGCCATCAGCATTTCTAGCGGGAGGGACGGGGAGCTGTTTTTT
CAISISSGRDGELFF
>NA|TRBD2|TRBV24-1|TRBJ2-3|17
TGTGCCACCAGTGATCCGTCCGAGTCTGGACTAGCAGATACGCAGTATTTT
CATSDPSESGLADTQYF
>NA|TRBD1|TRBV2|TRBJ1-2|13
TGTGCCAGCAGTACAACAGGGGTGGGTGGCTACACCTTC
CASSTTGVGGYTF
>NA|TRBD2|TRBV4-2|TRBJ2-2|18
TGTGCCAGCAGCCACCCCGGAGCGGGAGTGGTGTACACCGGGGAGCTGTTTTTT
CASSHPGAGVVYTGELFF
>NA|NA|TRBV7-9|TRBJ1-3|11
TGTGCCAGCACCAGGGAGTACACCATATATTTT
CASTREYTIYF
>NA|TRBD1|TRBV5-1|TRBJ1-2|15
TGCGCCAGCAGCTTGGGCAGGGGGCGCGGAGTTGGCTACACCTTC
CASSLGRGRGVGYTF
>NA|NA|TRBV4-2|TRBJ1-2|15
TGTGCCAGCACCCCCGGTCTGGACACCTTTTCTCTCTACACCTTC
CASTPGLDTFSLYTF
>NA|NA|TRBV7-2|TRBJ2-1|16
TGTGCCAGCAGCCCCCTCGCCTCATTTTCCTACAATGAGCAGTTCTTC
CASSPLASFSYNEQFF
>NA|NA|TRBV11-3|TRBJ2-5|12
TGTGCCAGCAGCTTAGATTTGGAGACCCAGTACTTC
CASSLDLETQYF
>NA|NA|TRBV5-1|TRBJ2-2|14
TGCGCCAGCAGCTTGGACAAAGCGACCGGGGAGCTGTTTTTT
CASSLDKATGELFF
>NA|NA|TRBV13|TRBJ2-1|13
TGTGCCAGCAGCCTCCTCGGGGTCAATGAGCAGTTCTTC
CASSLLGVNEQFF
>NA|TRBD1|TRBV24-1|TRBJ2-1|16
TGTGCCACCTCCATCGGGACAGGGGGTCCTTACAATGAGCAGTTCTTC
CATSIGTGGPYNEQFF
>NA|TRBD2|TRBV19|TRBJ2-7|13
TGTGCCAGCGCGGGACTAGCCCCATCTGAGCAGTACTTC
CASAGLAPSEQYF
>NA|TRBD1|TRBV5-1|TRBJ2-5|13
TGCGCCAGCAGCTTAGGGGGCGCAAAGACCCAGTACTTC
CASSLGGAKTQYF
>NA|TRBD2|TRBV9|TRBJ2-5|15
TGTGCCAGCAGCGCCCGACTAGCGGGAGTGGAGACCCAGTACTTC
CASSARLAGVETQYF
>NA|NA|TRBV19|TRBJ2-4|13
TGTGCCAGTAAGGTAGAGGGGACATTTCTTCAGTACTTC
CASKVEGTFLQYF